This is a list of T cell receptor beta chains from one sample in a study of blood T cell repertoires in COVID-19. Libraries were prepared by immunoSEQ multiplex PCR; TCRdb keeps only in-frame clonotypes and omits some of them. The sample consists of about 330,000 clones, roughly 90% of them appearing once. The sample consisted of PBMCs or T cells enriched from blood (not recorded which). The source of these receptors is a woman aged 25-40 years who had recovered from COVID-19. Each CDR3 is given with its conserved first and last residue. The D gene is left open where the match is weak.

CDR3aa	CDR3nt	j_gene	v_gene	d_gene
CASSVSGNTEAFF	TGTGCCAGCAGCGTATCCGGGAACACTGAAGCTTTCTTT	TRBJ1-1	TRBV9	.
CASSGGDYGYTF	TGTGCCAGCAGTGGAGGTGACTATGGCTACACCTTC	TRBJ1-2	TRBV2	.
CASSQGGVRTDTQYF	TGTGCCAGCAGTCAAGGCGGGGTTCGGACAGATACGCAGTATTTT	TRBJ2-3	TRBV7-3	.
CASSEYYSSNQPQHF	TGCGCCAGCAGTGAGTATTACTCGAGCAATCAGCCCCAGCATTTT	TRBJ1-5	TRBV10-2	.
CASSPLSGDPDTQYF	TGTGCCAGCAGCCCATTGTCGGGGGACCCAGATACGCAGTATTTT	TRBJ2-3	TRBV9	.
CAVTQGKGTFF	TGTGCCGTTACACAGGGGAAGGGGACTTTCTTT	TRBJ1-1	TRBV24-1	TRBD1
CATSEPAGGRPLNEQFF	TGTGCCACCAGTGAACCAGCGGGGGGAAGACCCTTAAATGAGCAGTTCTTC	TRBJ2-1	TRBV24-1	TRBD2
CASSQDSAGYETQYF	TGTGCCAGCAGCCAAGATTCAGCAGGGTATGAGACCCAGTACTTC	TRBJ2-5	TRBV4-2	.
CASSSGVGLNGYTF	TGTGCCAGCAGTTCGGGGGTCGGGCTCAATGGCTACACCTTC	TRBJ1-2	TRBV2	.
CASSESLAGGVRFYEQYF	TGTGCCAGCAGTGAATCACTAGCGGGAGGGGTTAGGTTCTACGAGCAGTACTTC	TRBJ2-7	TRBV6-1	TRBD2
CAISDPQGEQYF	TGTGCCATCAGTGACCCCCAGGGGGAGCAGTACTTC	TRBJ2-7	TRBV10-3	.
CASSRKGLAGVLDTQYF	TGTGCCAGCAGCCGCAAAGGGCTAGCGGGGGTGTTAGATACGCAGTATTTT	TRBJ2-3	TRBV7-6	TRBD2
CASSRDYLNTGELFF	TGTGCCAGTAGCCGGGACTACCTGAACACCGGGGAGCTGTTTTTT	TRBJ2-2	TRBV19	TRBD2
CASSPLARTGPNTGELFF	TGTGCCAGCAGCCCCCTCGCGAGGACAGGACCGAACACCGGGGAGCTGTTTTTT	TRBJ2-2	TRBV3-1/TRBV3-2	TRBD1
CASSVVTSGGINEQFF	TGTGCCAGCAGCGTAGTTACTAGCGGGGGGATCAATGAGCAGTTCTTC	TRBJ2-1	TRBV9	TRBD2
CASSLGPGKQYF	TGTGCCAGCAGTTTAGGGCCAGGGAAGCAGTATTTT	TRBJ2-3	TRBV28	.